This is a list of T cell receptor beta chains from one sample in a study of blood T cell repertoires in COVID-19. Profiled with immunoSEQ multiplex PCR; TCRdb holds only in-frame clones, not every one. The table has about 120,000 clones, approximately 70% seen once. The sequencing input was peripheral blood. These receptors all stem from a human donor with acute or convalescent COVID-19. The donor label of this sample is uncertain. Each CDR3 is given with its conserved first and last residue. The order of the fields is CDR3 DNA, CDR3 protein, V gene, D gene, clone size, J gene, CDR3 length. The D gene is left open where the match is weak. Rows give clone size only sometimes, using once, few, many, or a class for an expanded clone.

CDR3nt: TGTGCCAGCCGGGGGGCCGGGTCCTACAATGAGCAGTTCTTC
CDR3aa: CASRGAGSYNEQFF
v_gene: TRBV2
d_gene: NA
abundance: NA
j_gene: TRBJ2-1
len: 14

CDR3nt: TGTGCCAGCAGCCAATGGGGCATGAACACCGGGGAGCTGTTTTTT
CDR3aa: CASSQWGMNTGELFF
v_gene: TRBV3-1/TRBV3-2
d_gene: NA
abundance: NA
j_gene: TRBJ2-2
len: 15

CDR3nt: TGTGCCACCAGTGAACGGGACTTCGGTGAAAAACTGTTTTTT
CDR3aa: CATSERDFGEKLFF
v_gene: TRBV24-1
d_gene: NA
abundance: once
j_gene: TRBJ1-4
len: 14

CDR3nt: TGTGCCAGCAGCTCGGACGGGAGCTCCTACGAGCAGTACTTC
CDR3aa: CASSSDGSSYEQYF
v_gene: TRBV5-6
d_gene: NA
abundance: many
j_gene: TRBJ2-7
len: 14

CDR3nt: TGCGCCAGCAGTGGGAGTAGCGGCTACAATGAGCAGTTCTTC
CDR3aa: CASSGSSGYNEQFF
v_gene: TRBV10-2
d_gene: NA
abundance: NA
j_gene: TRBJ2-1
len: 14

CDR3nt: TGTGCCAGCAGCTTAGCGGGGGGTTCTCACACTGAAGCTTTCTTT
CDR3aa: CASSLAGGSHTEAFF
v_gene: TRBV7-9
d_gene: NA
abundance: once
j_gene: TRBJ1-1
len: 15

CDR3nt: TGTGCCGTGTCACGAGGCGGGGATCAGCCCCAGCATTTT
CDR3aa: CAVSRGGDQPQHF
v_gene: TRBV30
d_gene: NA
abundance: NA
j_gene: TRBJ1-5
len: 13

CDR3nt: TGTGCCAGCAGACCTACCAAAGCCGGGATTTACGAGCAGTACTTC
CDR3aa: CASRPTKAGIYEQYF
v_gene: TRBV13
d_gene: NA
abundance: NA
j_gene: TRBJ2-7
len: 15

CDR3nt: TGTGCCAGTAGTATCCTACAGGGGCCAAATGAAGGCTACACCTTC
CDR3aa: CASSILQGPNEGYTF
v_gene: TRBV19
d_gene: TRBD1
abundance: many
j_gene: TRBJ1-2
len: 15

CDR3nt: TGTGCCAGTAGTATGTCACAGGCTACCGGCTATGGCTACACCTTC
CDR3aa: CASSMSQATGYGYTF
v_gene: TRBV19
d_gene: NA
abundance: NA
j_gene: TRBJ1-2
len: 15

CDR3nt: TGTGCCAGCAGTTACGGCCAGGGTCGTGGGGAGACCCAGTACTTC
CDR3aa: CASSYGQGRGETQYF
v_gene: TRBV6-5
d_gene: NA
abundance: NA
j_gene: TRBJ2-5
len: 15

CDR3nt: TGTGCCAGCAGTGAAGCGTATTGGGGGACTTATGGCTACACCTTC
CDR3aa: CASSEAYWGTYGYTF
v_gene: TRBV6-1
d_gene: NA
abundance: NA
j_gene: TRBJ1-2
len: 15

CDR3nt: TGTGCCAGCGGAACATTAGCGGGGGGAGAGACCCAGTACTTC
CDR3aa: CASGTLAGGETQYF
v_gene: TRBV2
d_gene: TRBD2
abundance: few
j_gene: TRBJ2-5
len: 14

CDR3nt: TGTGCCAGCAGCTCCCCCGGACACTACGAGCAGTACTTC
CDR3aa: CASSSPGHYEQYF
v_gene: TRBV11-2
d_gene: NA
abundance: NA
j_gene: TRBJ2-7
len: 13

CDR3nt: TGCGCCAGCAGCCAACACGGGACAGGGAATGAAAAACTGTTTTTT
CDR3aa: CASSQHGTGNEKLFF
v_gene: TRBV4-1
d_gene: TRBD1
abundance: NA
j_gene: TRBJ1-4
len: 15

CDR3nt: TGTGCCAGCAGCTCGAGCGGGCGAGAGACCCAGTACTTC
CDR3aa: CASSSSGRETQYF
v_gene: TRBV28
d_gene: NA
abundance: NA
j_gene: TRBJ2-5
len: 13

CDR3nt: TGTGCCACGCAAGACAGGGTTGGTGAAGCTTTCTTT
CDR3aa: CATQDRVGEAFF
v_gene: TRBV10-3
d_gene: TRBD1
abundance: many
j_gene: TRBJ1-1
len: 12

CDR3nt: TGTGCCAGCAGCTTTGAGATTCCCTATAAGAGAGAGGGGGCAGCTGAAGCTTTCTTT
CDR3aa: CASSFEIPYKREGAAEAFF
v_gene: TRBV5-8
d_gene: TRBD1
abundance: NA
j_gene: TRBJ1-1
len: 19

CDR3nt: TGTGCCAGCAGCGCCGGGAGCTCCTATAATTCACCCCTCCACTTT
CDR3aa: CASSAGSSYNSPLHF
v_gene: TRBV7-2
d_gene: NA
abundance: NA
j_gene: TRBJ1-6
len: 15

CDR3nt: TGCGCCAGCAGCTTGGCGGGGCGGGGGGGCTACAATGAGCAGTTCTTC
CDR3aa: CASSLAGRGGYNEQFF
v_gene: TRBV5-1
d_gene: TRBD2
abundance: NA
j_gene: TRBJ2-1
len: 16

CDR3nt: TGTGCCAGCAGCCCTTACAGGGTTAACACTGAAGCTTTCTTT
CDR3aa: CASSPYRVNTEAFF
v_gene: TRBV11-2
d_gene: NA
abundance: NA
j_gene: TRBJ1-1
len: 14

CDR3nt: TGTGCCAGTAGTCCCCGGCAGGTCTCCTACGAGCAGTACTTC
CDR3aa: CASSPRQVSYEQYF
v_gene: TRBV19
d_gene: NA
abundance: NA
j_gene: TRBJ2-7
len: 14

CDR3nt: TGTGCCAGCAGGAATTGGGGAGACACCATATATTTT
CDR3aa: CASRNWGDTIYF
v_gene: TRBV12-3/TRBV12-4
d_gene: NA
abundance: NA
j_gene: TRBJ1-3
len: 12

CDR3nt: TGTGCCACCTCGTTCCCCACCGGGCAGCCCCAGCATTTT
CDR3aa: CATSFPTGQPQHF
v_gene: TRBV6-5
d_gene: NA
abundance: NA
j_gene: TRBJ1-5
len: 13

CDR3nt: TGTGCCAGCAGTTACGTCCTTTACACAGATACGCAGTATTTT
CDR3aa: CASSYVLYTDTQYF
v_gene: TRBV6-2/TRBV6-3
d_gene: NA
abundance: NA
j_gene: TRBJ2-3
len: 14

CDR3nt: TGTGCCAGCAGTTTATCTAGCTGGGACAGGGGTTACTACGAGCAGTACTTC
CDR3aa: CASSLSSWDRGYYEQYF
v_gene: TRBV28
d_gene: TRBD1
abundance: NA
j_gene: TRBJ2-7
len: 17

CDR3nt: TGTGCCAGCAGTTTCTCTGGAGCTTATGGCTACACCTTC
CDR3aa: CASSFSGAYGYTF
v_gene: TRBV28
d_gene: NA
abundance: NA
j_gene: TRBJ1-2
len: 13

CDR3nt: TGCAGCGTTGCTGAGGGGGTTGTTAGTACTGAAGCTTTCTTT
CDR3aa: CSVAEGVVSTEAFF
v_gene: TRBV29-1
d_gene: NA
abundance: NA
j_gene: TRBJ1-1
len: 14

CDR3nt: TGTGCCAGCAGCTTCTCCCCGACAGGGGCGAACACTGAAGCTTTCTTT
CDR3aa: CASSFSPTGANTEAFF
v_gene: TRBV5-5
d_gene: TRBD1
abundance: NA
j_gene: TRBJ1-1
len: 16

CDR3nt: TGTGCTAGTTCCCGGGGGGACAGGGCTAATGAAAAACTGTTTTTT
CDR3aa: CASSRGDRANEKLFF
v_gene: TRBV12-5
d_gene: TRBD1
abundance: NA
j_gene: TRBJ1-4
len: 15

CDR3nt: TGTGCCAGCAGCCAAGGTCAGGGGGGCTACGAGCAGTACTTC
CDR3aa: CASSQGQGGYEQYF
v_gene: TRBV14
d_gene: NA
abundance: NA
j_gene: TRBJ2-7
len: 14

CDR3nt: TGTGCCAGCAGTCAAAGTACAGGGGGCGTTGAGCAGTTCTTC
CDR3aa: CASSQSTGGVEQFF
v_gene: TRBV11-3
d_gene: TRBD1
abundance: NA
j_gene: TRBJ2-1
len: 14

CDR3nt: TGCGCCAGCAGCCAAGAATTGGGGACAGGGGCAAGGTCCGGGGAGCTGTTTTTT
CDR3aa: CASSQELGTGARSGELFF
v_gene: TRBV4-1
d_gene: TRBD1
abundance: NA
j_gene: TRBJ2-2
len: 18

CDR3nt: TGTGCCAGCAGCTTAGCCTTACAAGAGACCCAGTACTTC
CDR3aa: CASSLALQETQYF
v_gene: TRBV7-6
d_gene: NA
abundance: NA
j_gene: TRBJ2-5
len: 13

CDR3nt: TGTGCCAGCAGCCAATTGGGGTTCCGTGGCGGGGCCCAAGAGACCCAGTACTTC
CDR3aa: CASSQLGFRGGAQETQYF
v_gene: TRBV3-1/TRBV3-2
d_gene: NA
abundance: NA
j_gene: TRBJ2-5
len: 18

CDR3nt: TGCGCCAGCAGTTTGCGGGGGTCAAACACCGGGGAGCTGTTTTTT
CDR3aa: CASSLRGSNTGELFF
v_gene: TRBV10-1
d_gene: TRBD2
abundance: NA
j_gene: TRBJ2-2
len: 15

CDR3nt: TGTGCCACCAGTCAGCCTGGGACAGGGGGCAGTGGCTACACCTTC
CDR3aa: CATSQPGTGGSGYTF
v_gene: TRBV24-1
d_gene: TRBD1
abundance: NA
j_gene: TRBJ1-2
len: 15

CDR3nt: TGTGCCAGCTCACCACCGGACAGGGGACATCCTGGGGCCAACGTCCTGACTTTC
CDR3aa: CASSPPDRGHPGANVLTF
v_gene: TRBV18
d_gene: TRBD1
abundance: few
j_gene: TRBJ2-6
len: 18

CDR3nt: TGTGCCAGCAGTTACTCTTTCGGAGAATGGGAGACCCAGTACTTC
CDR3aa: CASSYSFGEWETQYF
v_gene: TRBV6-5
d_gene: NA
abundance: few
j_gene: TRBJ2-5
len: 15

CDR3nt: TGTGCCAGCAGAACGGGACAGGAGTTGACCGGGGAGCTGTTTTTT
CDR3aa: CASRTGQELTGELFF
v_gene: TRBV2
d_gene: TRBD1
abundance: NA
j_gene: TRBJ2-2
len: 15

CDR3nt: TGTGCCACCAGTTATCGGGGGGCGGCCTACAATGAGCAGTTCTTC
CDR3aa: CATSYRGAAYNEQFF
v_gene: TRBV24-1
d_gene: NA
abundance: NA
j_gene: TRBJ2-1
len: 15

CDR3nt: TGTGCCAGCACCAATTTGGGGGCGGGGGACACTGAAGCTTTCTTT
CDR3aa: CASTNLGAGDTEAFF
v_gene: TRBV11-2
d_gene: NA
abundance: NA
j_gene: TRBJ1-1
len: 15

CDR3nt: TGTGCCAGCAGCTTCGCGACAGGCCTCACTGAAGCTTTCTTT
CDR3aa: CASSFATGLTEAFF
v_gene: TRBV11-2
d_gene: NA
abundance: once
j_gene: TRBJ1-1
len: 14

CDR3nt: TGTGCCAGCAGTTTGACTAGGGTTCGAGAGACCCAGTACTTC
CDR3aa: CASSLTRVRETQYF
v_gene: TRBV27
d_gene: NA
abundance: few
j_gene: TRBJ2-5
len: 14